This entry lists 22 T cell receptor beta chains sequenced from one sample in a study of OX40 agonist ivuxolimab in advanced cancers. Libraries were prepared by immunoSEQ multiplex PCR; TCRdb keeps only in-frame clonotypes and omits some of them. Of around 87,000 clones in the sample, roughly 92% were seen once. The source material was CD4+ or CD8+ T cells sorted from blood, sampled in a trial of the OX40 agonist ivuxolimab. The receptors shown here come from an adult with an advanced solid tumor such as melanoma, head and neck, liver or kidney cancer.

This chain uses TRBV5-1 with TRBJ2-1; 8 bases map to TRBD2. The germline CDR1 and CDR2 sequences are SGHRS and YFSETQ. V gave up 4 bases and J gave up 12 bases; unmatched junction bases: 9. The CDR3 extends over 13 amino acids. The CDR3 here is CASSPGLGFRQFF. The CDR3 nucleotides are TGCGCCAGCAGCCCGGGACTAGGTTTTCGGCAGTTCTTC.

This rearrangement joins TRBV6-6 to TRBJ2-2, with D possibly TRBD2 on 5 matching bases. The ends were cut back, 5 bases at V and 6 bases at J, with 10 bases in the middle. From germline, CDR1 is MNHNY and CDR2 SVGAGI (reference sequence). This CDR3 comprises 13 residues. The CDR3 loop reads CASSPLGAGELFF. The CDR3 DNA reads as TGTGCCAGCAGTCCCCTCGGGGCCGGGGAGCTGTTTTTT.

The chain couples TRBV6-5 to TRBJ2-7, with D possibly TRBD1 on 6 matching bases. The V end lost 5 bases, the J end lost 4 bases, and 15 bases lay between the germline ends. CDR3 length: 14 amino acids. Germline-derived CDR1 and CDR2 are MNHEY and SVGAGI. The CDR3 nucleotides read TGTGCCAGCAGTGACCGTAAACAGGGTTACGAGCAGTACTTC. It is translated as CASSDRKQGYEQYF.

This clone occurred a few times. The CDR3 DNA is TGTGCCAGCCGCCAGGGAGGTAGATACGAGCAGTACTTC. This codes for CASRQGGRYEQYF. This chain links TRBV7-8 with TRBJ2-7; D perhaps matches TRBD2 (6 bases). V was cut by 8 bases and J by 4 bases, with 15 bases left in between. This CDR3 spans 13 amino acids. Germline V gene data show CDR1 as SGHVS and CDR2 as FQNEAQ. Drawing the rest from reference TRBV7-8 and TRBJ2-7, the complete variable domain is GAGVSQSPRYKVAKRGQDVALRCDPISGHVSLFWYQQALGQGPEFLTYFQNEAQLDKSGLPSDRFFAERPEGSVSTLKIQRTQQEDSAVYLCASRQGGRYEQYFGPGTRLTVT.

The chain employs TRBV27 and TRBJ2-3; no reliable D call. The CDR3 sequence is 13 residues long. The ends were cut back, 0 bases at V and 8 bases at J, with 9 bases in the middle. The germline CDR1 and CDR2 sequences are MNHEY and SMNVEV (reference sequence). CDR3 region: CASSLSNFGTQYF. CDR3 nucleotides: TGTGCCAGCAGTTTATCGAACTTTGGTACGCAGTATTTT.

This chain uses TRBV7-8 with TRBJ1-2; D is undetermined. This CDR3 is 14 amino acids long. V shed 5 bases and J shed 5 bases, with 15 bases lying between them. The germline V gene has CDR1 SGHVS and CDR2 FQNEAQ. CDR3 in amino acids: CASSPISLEYGYTF. CDR3 DNA sequence: TGTGCCAGCAGCCCCATCAGCCTTGAATATGGCTACACCTTC.

This clone turned up a few times. As DNA, the CDR3 is TGTGCCAGCAGCTTAGGTAGCGGCGAGCAGTACTTC. Its protein is CASSLGSGEQYF. The rearrangement links TRBV7-9 to TRBJ2-7; the D gene is possibly TRBD2 (6 bases). The germline V and J ends were trimmed by 1 base and 6 bases, with 7 bases remaining between them. The CDR3 extends over 12 amino acids. From germline, CDR1 is SEHNR and CDR2 FQNEAQ (reference sequence).

The rearrangement uses TRBV5-1 and TRBJ2-4; tentatively, D is TRBD1 or TRBD2 (5 bases each). The CDR3 loop spans 9 amino acids. Germline V lookup: CDR1 SGHRS, CDR2 YFSETQ. V lost 8 bases and J 13 bases, leaving 10 bases between the germline ends. The CDR3 coding sequence is TGCGCCAGACTGGGACGGCAGTACTTC. Residues: CARLGRQYF.

The chain carries TRBV11-2 and TRBJ2-1; possible D gene TRBD2, 5 bases. The CDR3 is made up of 15 amino acids. Per the germline V gene, CDR1 is SGHAT and CDR2 is FQNNGV. Trimming stripped 5 bases from V and 10 bases from J, with 21 bases between. CDR3 in DNA: TGTGCCAGCAGCCACATTAAGACTATCCCACAGGAGCAGTTCTTC. This translates into CASSHIKTIPQEQFF. Looking up the rest from reference TRBV11-2 and TRBJ2-1 gives the full variable domain: EAGVAQSPRYKIIEKRQSVAFWCNPISGHATLYWYQQILGQGPKLLIQFQNNGVVDDSQLPKDRFSAERLKGVDSTLKIQPAKLEDSAVYLCASSHIKTIPQEQFFGPGTRLTVL.

The V call is TRBV5-6, the J call TRBJ2-7, with D maybe TRBD1 (6 bases). V lost 3 bases and J lost 1, with 8 bases in between. Germline-derived CDR1 and CDR2 are SGHDT and YYEEEE. CDR3 length: 13 amino acids. CDR3 protein: CASSSGQSYEQYF. The CDR3 bases are TGTGCCAGCAGCTCTGGACAGTCCTACGAGCAGTACTTC. Supplemented by reference TRBV5-6 and TRBJ2-7, the full variable domain reads DAGVTQSPTHLIKTRGQQVTLRCSPKSGHDTVSWYQQALGQGPQFIFQYYEEEERQRGNFPDRFSGHQFPNYSSELNVNALLLGDSALYLCASSSGQSYEQYFGPGTRLTVT.

The CDR3 DNA is TGTGCCAGCAGCGGGAGGGACGGGACCTCCTACAATGAGCAGTTCTTC. This gives the protein CASSGRDGTSYNEQFF. The chain joins TRBV9 to TRBJ2-1; possibly TRBD2 for D (6 bases). Trimming cost V 3 bases and J 0 bases, with 13 bases left between them. This CDR3 has 16 amino acids. Germline CDR1 and CDR2: SGDLS and YYNGEE.

The DNA for the CDR3 is TGTGCCAGCAGTGCCCTCTACAGGCTTAGCAATCAGCCCCAGCATTTT. Translation: CASSALYRLSNQPQHF. The chain couples TRBV2 to TRBJ1-5; D is possibly TRBD1 (5 bases). Deletions cut 4 bases from V and 0 bases from J, with 13 bases between. The V gene's germline CDR1 is SNHLY and CDR2 FYNNEI. There are 16 residues in the CDR3.

The V and J genes are TRBV11-3 and TRBJ2-7, with unresolved D. V lost 1 base and J 3 bases, leaving 10 bases between the germline ends. The CDR3 extends over 14 amino acids. Germline V gene data show CDR1 as SGHNT and CDR2 as YENEEA. Here the CDR3 reads CASSLVSRIYEQYF. The DNA of the CDR3 is TGTGCCAGCAGCTTAGTTTCCAGAATCTACGAGCAGTACTTC.

This rearrangement joins TRBV2 to TRBJ1-4, with D maybe TRBD1 (5 bases). V was trimmed by 6 bases and J by 7 bases, leaving 18 bases between them. The V gene's germline CDR1 is SNHLY and CDR2 FYNNEI. This CDR3 has 15 residues. CDR3 DNA: TGTGCCAGCAGGGCTTATCAGGGCTTAGGTGAAAAACTGTTTTTT. Translation gives CASRAYQGLGEKLFF.

The J gene is TRBJ2-1, the V gene TRBV25-1, with 10 bases fitting TRBD1. Germline V lookup: CDR1 MGHDK, CDR2 SYGVNS. This CDR3 contains 15 residues. With V trimmed by 2 bases and J by 6 bases, 4 bases remained unmatched. The CDR3 coding sequence is TGTGCCAGCAGTGAAAGGGGACAGGGGCTCAATGAGCAGTTCTTC. Protein: CASSERGQGLNEQFF.

The chain employs TRBV21-1 and TRBJ1-1. TRBV21-1 is reported as a pseudogene. This CDR3 comprises 16 residues. For the CDR3, the DNA is TGTGCCAGCAGCAAACTGGGAGGGGGGATGAACACTGAAGCTTTCTTT. Translating gives CASSKLGGGMNTEAFF.

This clone has only one observation. The chain couples TRBV4-1 to TRBJ2-3; 11 bases are shared with TRBD2. Per the germline V gene, CDR1 is MGHRA and CDR2 is YSYEKL. This CDR3 is 16 amino acids long. The ends lost 3 bases at V and 2 bases at J; junction bases unmatched: 4. CDR3 DNA: TGCGCCAGCAGCCATAAACTAGCGGGGGTCACAGATACGCAGTATTTT. As protein: CASSHKLAGVTDTQYF.

The CDR3 region has the DNA TGTGCCACCAAGGGCAGTGAAGCTTTCTTT. It codes for CATKGSEAFF. The chain recombines TRBV6-1 with TRBJ1-1; D gene ambiguous. CDR1 is MNHNS and CDR2 is SASEGT in the germline V gene. Trimming cost V 10 bases and J 7 bases, with 10 bases left between them. The CDR3 covers 10 residues.

This chain uses TRBV29-1 with TRBJ1-1; D unclear. Germline-derived CDR1 and CDR2 are SQVTM and ANQGSEA. Trimming removed 5 bases at V and 0 bases at J, with 10 bases between. The CDR3 contains 13 residues. CDR3 nucleotides: TGCAGCGTTACCGGGCCATTGAACACTGAAGCTTTCTTT. Translation: CSVTGPLNTEAFF.

This sequence joins TRBV6-5 and TRBJ1-2, with 9 positions matching TRBD1. V trimming: 7 bases; J trimming: 5 bases; junction bases outside the gene matches: 5. The CDR3 loop spans 13 amino acids. Germline CDR1 reads MNHEY; CDR2 reads SVGAGI. The CDR3 region is CASTQDRGYGYTF. The CDR3 DNA is TGTGCCAGCACCCAAGACAGGGGGTATGGCTACACCTTC.

Turning to this clone: This is likely a read error, given that the CDR3 carries no conserved phenylalanine or tryptophan at its end. The rearrangement uses TRBV27 and TRBJ2-7; 7 bases agree with TRBD1. Trimming removed 6 bases from V and 7 bases from J; junction bases left unmatched: 12. The CDR3 sequence is 14 residues long. From germline, CDR1 is MNHEY and CDR2 SMNVEV (reference sequence). CDR3 residues: CASSFRRQGGEQYL. CDR3 nucleotide sequence: TGTGCCAGCAGCTTCCGACGACAGGGTGGGGAGCAGTACCTC.

The rearrangement uses TRBV5-6 and TRBJ2-1, with D possibly being TRBD1 (6 bases). Germline assignment: CDR1 SGHDT and CDR2 YYEEEE. Deletions cut 4 bases from V and 4 bases from J, with 12 bases between. The CDR3 has 14 residues. The CDR3 DNA reads TGTGCCAGCAGCCGAAGGGACACGTACAATGAGCAGTTCTTC. It encodes CASSRRDTYNEQFF.